This TCR beta chain originates from a study of blood T cell repertoires in COVID-19. The method was immunoSEQ multiplex PCR; TCRdb's version includes in-frame clones alone and lacks a portion of them. Of about 53,000 clones in the sample, roughly 88% were seen once. Deletions cut 5 bases from V and 6 bases from J, with 10 bases between. This CDR3 contains 13 residues. The chain links TRBV12-3 or TRBV12-4 to TRBJ2-2; possibly TRBD1 for D (5 bases). The source material was peripheral blood. The TCR originated in a man aged 80 or over with acute or convalescent COVID-19. The CDR3 nucleotides read TGTGCCAGCAGTCCAGGGCCCCCCGGGGAGCTGTTTTTT. It yields the protein CASSPGPPGELFF.